A selection of T cell receptor beta chains follows, all from one sample in a study of T cell responses to AZD1222 COVID-19 vaccine. Clones were read by immunoSEQ multiplex PCR, and TCRdb kept only the in-frame ones, dropping some. The table records approximately 150,000 clones, 88% of them present only once. The sample was peripheral blood, taken 28 days after the second AZD1222 dose. Every receptor here comes from an adult who received the AZD1222 COVID-19 vaccine. Both conserved end residues are part of each CDR3. D genes are given only for firm matches. A clone size is listed for some rows: how often the clone was seen (once, few, many), or a class if it is expanded.

>-|TRBV5-6|TRBJ1-2|-
TGTGCCAGCAGCTTGAGGGCATGGTTAGGGGGAGGTGGCTACACCTTC
CASSLRAWLGGGGYTF
>-|TRBV7-2|TRBJ1-5|TRBD1
TGTGCCAGCAGCCCTGGACAGGGGGGACAGCCCCAGCATTTT
CASSPGQGGQPQHF
>-|TRBV5-8|TRBJ1-6|-
TGTGCCAGCAGCTTGTCTGTGGGGTCGGTGCATTCACCCCTCCATTTT
CASSLSVGSVHSPLHF
>medium-sized|TRBV4-2|TRBJ1-2|-
TGTGCCAGCAGCCAAGGGCAGGCCCCAAACTATGGCTACACCTTC
CASSQGQAPNYGYTF
>few|TRBV10-3|TRBJ2-7|-
TGTGCCATCAGGCAGACAGAACCTAGCGAGCAGTACTTC
CAIRQTEPSEQYF
>-|TRBV5-1|TRBJ2-2|-
TGCGCCAGCAGCTTAAGGGGGGACACCGGGGAGCTGTTTTTT
CASSLRGDTGELFF
>-|TRBV9|TRBJ2-5|-
TGTGCCAGCAGCGGCGGCGTAGATGACAGAAAAGTTTCGTACCAAGAGACCCAGTACTTC
CASSGGVDDRKVSYQETQYF
>-|TRBV5-5|TRBJ2-2|-
TGTGCCAGCAGCTTCTCAGTCGTTGCAGGGGCTACCGGGGAGCTGTTTTTT
CASSFSVVAGATGELFF
>-|TRBV29-1|TRBJ1-6|-
TGCAGCGTTATTCTGCCAGGGAATTCACCCCTCCACTTT
CSVILPGNSPLHF
>-|TRBV5-1|TRBJ2-2|-
TGCGCCAGCACCACGACAGAAACCGGGGAGCTGTTTTTT
CASTTTETGELFF
>-|TRBV5-1|TRBJ1-6|TRBD1
TGCGCCAGCAGCTTGGGGACAGGGTCGGAGTCACCCCTCCACTTT
CASSLGTGSESPLHF
>once|TRBV7-9|TRBJ1-5|TRBD1
TGTGCCAGCAGCTTGGGACAGAATAACAATCAGCCCCAGCATTTT
CASSLGQNNNQPQHF
>-|TRBV3-1/TRBV3-2|TRBJ2-1|TRBD2
TGTGCCAGCAGCCAAGAGAGGGGCGGGAGTAGGGATGAGCAGTTCTTC
CASSQERGGSRDEQFF
>-|TRBV3-1/TRBV3-2|TRBJ2-5|-
TGTGCCAGCAGCCCTACCCCCGGGGCGGGAGAGACCCAGTACTTC
CASSPTPGAGETQYF
>-|TRBV6-5|TRBJ2-7|-
TGTGCCAGCAGTTTTTTTCGGTACGACGAGCAGTACTTC
CASSFFRYDEQYF
>-|TRBV3-1/TRBV3-2|TRBJ2-7|TRBD2
TGTGCCAGCAGCCGCGGGAGCCCCTACGAGCAGTACTTC
CASSRGSPYEQYF
>-|TRBV4-2|TRBJ1-1|TRBD1
TGTGCCAGCAGCCAAGTAAAGACAGGGGGCACTGAAGCTTTCTTT
CASSQVKTGGTEAFF
>-|TRBV3-1/TRBV3-2|TRBJ1-6|-
TGTGCCAGCAGCCAGGTCCGGGCTGACAATTCACCCCTCCACTTT
CASSQVRADNSPLHF
>-|TRBV29-1|TRBJ1-3|TRBD1
TGCAGCGTGCCCGAGGACAGGCCCAGCTCTGGAAACACCATATATTTT
CSVPEDRPSSGNTIYF
>once|TRBV10-3|TRBJ1-1|-
TGTGCCATCAGGGGGGGACGGACAAACACTGAAGCTTTCTTT
CAIRGGRTNTEAFF
>-|TRBV30|TRBJ1-2|-
TGTGCCTGGAGTACAGGGCCGGGCTACACCTTC
CAWSTGPGYTF
>-|TRBV6-1|TRBJ1-2|-
TGTGCCAGCAGTGAAGGAGGGGCGGGCGGCTACACCTTC
CASSEGGAGGYTF
>once|TRBV6-2/TRBV6-3|TRBJ1-6|-
TGTGCCAGCAGTTACGGGGGCCGGAATTCACCCCTCCACTTT
CASSYGGRNSPLHF
>-|TRBV27|TRBJ1-3|-
TGTGCCAGCAGTTCTCACAGTCTTGACTCCTCCTCTGGAAACACCATATATTTT
CASSSHSLDSSSGNTIYF
>once|TRBV7-9|TRBJ1-6|-
TGTGCCAGCAGCTCGCAGCTTTATAATTCACCCCTCCACTTT
CASSSQLYNSPLHF
>-|TRBV28|TRBJ1-2|-
TGTGCCAGCAGTTTAGGGGGTATTAGTGGCTACACCTTC
CASSLGGISGYTF
>once|TRBV11-2|TRBJ1-1|-
TGTGCCAGCAGCTTGCAGGGGTTGAACACTGAAGCTTTCTTT
CASSLQGLNTEAFF
>-|TRBV5-6|TRBJ1-3|-
TGTGCCAGCAGCTTGAGGTTAAGCTCTGGAAACACCATATATTTT
CASSLRLSSGNTIYF
>-|TRBV6-5|TRBJ1-1|-
TGTGCCAGCAGGGAGGGCTGGACTGAAGCTTTCTTT
CASREGWTEAFF
>once|TRBV5-1|TRBJ2-3|-
TGCGCCAGCAGCTTGGGCAGGGCAGTGGGAGATACGCAGTATTTT
CASSLGRAVGDTQYF
>-|TRBV18|TRBJ2-1|-
TGTGCCAGCTCACCTGGGGGCCACACCCCTCAGAATGAGCAGTTCTTC
CASSPGGHTPQNEQFF
>few|TRBV18|TRBJ2-7|-
TGTGCCAGCTCACTTAGGAATTTTGGCTACGAGCAGTACTTC
CASSLRNFGYEQYF
>-|TRBV4-1|TRBJ2-7|TRBD2
TGCGCCAGCAGCCAATTAGTTGCTCAGCGGGGGGGCCGGTACGAGCAGTACTTC
CASSQLVAQRGGRYEQYF
>-|TRBV27|TRBJ2-6|-
TGTGCCAGCAGTTTGGAGGGTTTTTTTCCCTCTGGGGCCAACGTCCTGACTTTC
CASSLEGFFPSGANVLTF
>-|TRBV7-9|TRBJ2-5|-
TGTGCCAGCAGCTTATCTCGGGGGCCGTCAGAGACCCAGTACTTC
CASSLSRGPSETQYF
>-|TRBV20-1|TRBJ1-6|-
TGCAGTGCGAGTGGTGGGAAGGTTCTCCACTTT
CSASGGKVLHF
>-|TRBV29-1|TRBJ2-7|-
TGCAGCGCCGTTTGGGATTGGCGGGGCGAGCAGTACTTC
CSAVWDWRGEQYF
>-|TRBV6-5|TRBJ1-1|-
TGTGCCAGCAGTTACTTACGTGGGACATCGAACACTGAAGCTTTCTTT
CASSYLRGTSNTEAFF
>-|TRBV5-1|TRBJ1-2|-
TGCGCCAGCAGTCCCTCCGGACCGCCCGGCTATGGCTACACCTTC
CASSPSGPPGYGYTF
>-|TRBV2|TRBJ1-6|TRBD1
TGTGCCAGCAGTGATGAGGGGGCAGTCCACTTT
CASSDEGAVHF
>few|TRBV20-1|TRBJ2-7|-
TGCAGTGCTAGCGACCTTTTTGAGCAGTACTTC
CSASDLFEQYF
>-|TRBV6-1|TRBJ2-1|-
TGTGCCAGCAGTGAAGCTCGAAGGGCAGCATACAATGAGCAGTTCTTC
CASSEARRAAYNEQFF
>-|TRBV4-3|TRBJ2-3|-
TGCGCCAGCAGCCAATCTATCCCCCCGGCTACGCAGTATTTT
CASSQSIPPATQYF
>-|TRBV2|TRBJ1-1|TRBD1
TGTGCCAGCAAACTAAGAGGGGGCTTATCAATGAACACTGAAGCTTTCTTT
CASKLRGGLSMNTEAFF
>-|TRBV6-5|TRBJ1-2|-
TGTGCCAGCAGTTACCGAATCCAGGGGAAGTATGGCTACACCTTC
CASSYRIQGKYGYTF
>-|TRBV19|TRBJ1-2|-
TGTGCCAGTACCCTAGACGGCCGCTATGGCTACACCTTC
CASTLDGRYGYTF
>-|TRBV5-6|TRBJ1-2|TRBD1
TGTGCCAGCAGCCTCCGGACAGGGTTAAGTGTTTCCTATGGCTACACCTTC
CASSLRTGLSVSYGYTF
>few|TRBV6-5|TRBJ1-2|-
TGTGCCAGCAGTTACGCCCCAGGGAGCAACTATGGCTACACCTTC
CASSYAPGSNYGYTF
>-|TRBV5-8|TRBJ1-1|-
TGTGCCAGCAGCCCCTTTGGGCAGCATAACACTGAAGCTTTCTTT
CASSPFGQHNTEAFF
>-|TRBV5-5|TRBJ2-7|TRBD1
TGTGCCATTGGAAGGGACAGCTCCTACGAGCAGTACTTC
CAIGRDSSYEQYF
>-|TRBV7-8|TRBJ1-2|-
TGTGCCAGCAGCTTAGGGGGTAGCTATGGCTACACCTTC
CASSLGGSYGYTF
>-|TRBV7-9|TRBJ1-6|-
TGTGCCAGCAGCTTCACGGATAATTCACCCCTCCACTTT
CASSFTDNSPLHF
>-|TRBV28|TRBJ2-7|-
TGTGCCAGCAGACTCCCTCAGGACGAGCAGTACTTC
CASRLPQDEQYF
>-|TRBV7-2|TRBJ1-2|-
TGTGCCAGCAGCTCGACAGTCCCCATTGGAGGCTACACCTTC
CASSSTVPIGGYTF
>-|TRBV12-3/TRBV12-4|TRBJ2-7|-
TGTGCCAGCAGCATAGCCATCTCCTACGAGCAGTACTTC
CASSIAISYEQYF
>-|TRBV19|TRBJ1-1|-
TGTGCCAGTAGTCAAACTGATGGCTGGATGTACACTGAAGCTTTCTTT
CASSQTDGWMYTEAFF
>-|TRBV30|TRBJ2-1|-
TGTGCCTGGAGTGACTCGGCTTACAATGAGCAGTTCTTC
CAWSDSAYNEQFF
>-|TRBV2|TRBJ1-1|-
TGTGCCAGCAGGCTGAGGGAGAGCACTGAAGCTTTCTTT
CASRLRESTEAFF
>-|TRBV12-3/TRBV12-4|TRBJ2-7|TRBD1
TGTGCCAGCAGCCATACAGGGGGCGAGCAGTACTTC
CASSHTGGEQYF